The source of this TCR beta chain is a study of T cell clones after liver transplantation. The repertoire was sequenced with immunoSEQ multiplex PCR; TCRdb's copy has only in-frame clones and lacks some. The table shows roughly 72,000 clones, with 84% occurring only once. This clonotype originated in a human patient who received a liver transplant. T cells may partly derive from the graft donor. Specimen: CD4+ T cells from blood, collected 48 months after liver transplant.

This CDR3 is CSVRQGGTDTQYF. The CDR3 DNA reads as TGCAGCGTTAGACAGGGGGGCACAGATACGCAGTATTTT. The chain has TRBV29-1 and TRBJ2-3, with TRBD1 matching over 9 bases. The V gene's germline CDR1 is SQVTM and CDR2 ANQGSEA. This CDR3 has 13 residues. The V gene end was trimmed by 5 bases and the J gene end by 1 base; junction bases not matched to a gene: 1.